This is a list of T cell receptor beta chains from one sample in a study of OX40 agonist ivuxolimab in advanced cancers. TCRdb's copy holds only in-frame clones and misses some; the assay was immunoSEQ multiplex PCR. The table lists about 21,000 clones, 88% of them singletons. The input for sequencing was CD4+ or CD8+ T cells sorted from blood, taken in a trial of the OX40 agonist ivuxolimab. The receptors here all came from an adult with an advanced solid tumor such as melanoma, head and neck, liver or kidney cancer. Both conserved end residues are part of each CDR3. The order of the fields is V gene, CDR3 length, CDR3 protein.

TRBV7-9,14,CASSYSRGPKTQYF
TRBV6-1,15,CASSEARLASVTQYF
TRBV27,14,CASRAETGGTEAFF
TRBV5-4,18,CASSLAGSGGLAKNIQYF
TRBV6-1,15,CASSEARSVINGYTF
TRBV5-1,13,CATRQGITVGYTF
TRBV2,14,CASGYRDNAYEQYF
TRBV5-5,15,CASSLARSPGNTIYF
TRBV4-1,13,CASSQEQDRAAFF
TRBV28,14,CASSFTGSAYEQYF
TRBV6-4,14,CASSDKGDVNEQFF
TRBV6-1,15,CASSEGLNVNYGYTF
TRBV25-1,11,CASSEMETQYF
TRBV5-4,15,CASSSSGSYSYEQYF
TRBV6-5,15,CASSLSGTSGVEQYF
TRBV2,14,CASSGGDSYTEAFF
TRBV4-1,15,CASSLKNSYNSPLHF
TRBV2,10,CASRGAEAFF
TRBV2,14,CASSARAPFNEQFF
TRBV6-1,15,CASSEGHYSNQPQHF
TRBV27,15,CASSLGSGSPYEQYF
TRBV4-1,15,CASSQARRVQDEQFF
TRBV10-3,15,CAITERQNLDYGYTF
TRBV29-1,14,CSVGRAGVNNEQFF
TRBV9,14,CASSRGASTDTQYF
TRBV2,15,CASSEGRGSPYEQYF
TRBV4-1,16,CASSQESVFSSYEQYF
TRBV7-3,16,CASSVRLAGGDYEQYF
TRBV23-1,13,CASSQAGNYGYTF
TRBV5-6,12,CASGQGSYEQYF
TRBV27,14,CASSLGVTPDTQYF
TRBV27,14,CASSPRRGRNEQFF
TRBV5-3,13,CASSPTPNTEAFF
TRBV5-4,15,CASSFRYRGATEAFF
TRBV12-5,13,CASGLSSYNEQFF
TRBV10-1,16,CASSERPGEGRNEQYF
TRBV2,13,CARPGLSNYGYTF
TRBV28,15,CASSPDVRGWETQYF
TRBV4-1,15,CASSQTSGGAATQYF
TRBV10-3,11,CAIRDSYGYTF
TRBV15,13,CATSPDRGYEQYF
TRBV11-2,15,CASSPGTSGAYEQYF
TRBV4-1,13,CASSQDLHQPQHF
TRBV11-2,17,CASSFLMVMWGHNEQFF
TRBV7-9,16,CASSLGSGGRTDTQYF
TRBV9,14,CASSDFPATDTQYF
TRBV7-8,16,CASSLGAAGDFYEQYF
TRBV9,18,CATSRGTGVLSSYNEQFF
TRBV10-1,13,CASSPTSGREAFF
TRBV11-2,11,CASKNAVGAFF
TRBV14,16,CASSPGRVRGPETQYF
TRBV10-2,15,CASKSGTGGRMPQHF
TRBV15,15,CATSRDDGGAYEQYF
TRBV5-6,15,CASSLVGALGDEQFF
TRBV5-1,12,CASRGNLLEAFF
TRBV2,15,CASSEGWGANQPQHF
TRBV2,13,CASMWDGNTEAFF